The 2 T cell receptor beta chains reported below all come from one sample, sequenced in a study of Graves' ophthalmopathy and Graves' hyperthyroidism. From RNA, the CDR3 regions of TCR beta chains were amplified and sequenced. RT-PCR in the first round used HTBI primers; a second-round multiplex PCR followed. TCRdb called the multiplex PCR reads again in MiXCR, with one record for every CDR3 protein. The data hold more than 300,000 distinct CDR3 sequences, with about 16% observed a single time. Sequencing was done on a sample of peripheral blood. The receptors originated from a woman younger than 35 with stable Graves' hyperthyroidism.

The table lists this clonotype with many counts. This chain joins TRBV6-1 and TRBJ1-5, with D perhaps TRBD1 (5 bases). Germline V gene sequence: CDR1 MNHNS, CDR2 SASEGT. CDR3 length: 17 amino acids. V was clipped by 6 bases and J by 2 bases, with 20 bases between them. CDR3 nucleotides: TGTGCCAGCAGCCCAAGACAGACGATAAGGGGCAATCAGCCCCAGCATTTT. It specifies CASSPRQTIRGNQPQHF.

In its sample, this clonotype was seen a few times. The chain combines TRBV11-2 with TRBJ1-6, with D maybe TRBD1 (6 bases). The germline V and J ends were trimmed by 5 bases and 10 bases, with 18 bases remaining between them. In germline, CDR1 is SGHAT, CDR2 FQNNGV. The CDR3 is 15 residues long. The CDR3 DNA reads TGTGCCAGCAGCCCGAAACGGGGGCTAAGCTCACCCCTCCACTTT. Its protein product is CASSPKRGLSSPLHF.